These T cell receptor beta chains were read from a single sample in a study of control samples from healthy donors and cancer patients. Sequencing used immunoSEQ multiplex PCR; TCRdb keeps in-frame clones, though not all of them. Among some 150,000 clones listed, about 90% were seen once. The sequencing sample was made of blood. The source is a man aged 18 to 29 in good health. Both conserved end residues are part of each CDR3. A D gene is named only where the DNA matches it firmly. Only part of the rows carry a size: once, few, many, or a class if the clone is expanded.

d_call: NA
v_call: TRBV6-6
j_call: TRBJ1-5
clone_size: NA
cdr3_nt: TGTGCCAGCAGTCAACAGGGAGGGCCCCAGCATTTT
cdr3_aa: CASSQQGGPQHF

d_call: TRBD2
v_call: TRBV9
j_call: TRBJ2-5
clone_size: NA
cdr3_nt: TGTGCCAGCAGCCCCCGACTAGCGGGGACAGAGACCCAGTACTTC
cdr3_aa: CASSPRLAGTETQYF

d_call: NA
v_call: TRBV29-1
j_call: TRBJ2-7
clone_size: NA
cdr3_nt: TGCAGCGTTGAATCGACAGTCTCCTACGAGCAGTACTTC
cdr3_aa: CSVESTVSYEQYF

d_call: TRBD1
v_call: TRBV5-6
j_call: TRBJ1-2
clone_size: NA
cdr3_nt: TGTGCCAGCAGCAACCCGACAGGGGGCTATGGCTACACCTTC
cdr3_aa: CASSNPTGGYGYTF

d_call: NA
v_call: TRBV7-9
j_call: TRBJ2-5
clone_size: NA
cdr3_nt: TGTGCCAGCAGCTTAGCGGCGTTAGCAGAGACCCAGTACTTC
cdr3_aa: CASSLAALAETQYF

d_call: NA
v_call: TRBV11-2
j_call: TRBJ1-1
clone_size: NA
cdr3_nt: TGTGCCAGCAGCCCGAATCTGTCCCTGAACACTGAAGCTTTCTTT
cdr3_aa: CASSPNLSLNTEAFF

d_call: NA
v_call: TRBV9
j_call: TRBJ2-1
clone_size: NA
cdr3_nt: TGTGCCAGCAGCGGGGGACTGGACAATGAGCAGTTCTTC
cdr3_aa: CASSGGLDNEQFF

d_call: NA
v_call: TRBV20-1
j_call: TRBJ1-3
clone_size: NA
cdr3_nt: TGCAGTGCTCGTGACCCTTTGCGGACCTCTGGAAACACCATATATTTT
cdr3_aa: CSARDPLRTSGNTIYF

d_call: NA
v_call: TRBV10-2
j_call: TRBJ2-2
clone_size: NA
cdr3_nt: TGCGCCAGCAGCGTAGACAGGACTTACACCGGGGAGCTGTTTTTT
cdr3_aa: CASSVDRTYTGELFF

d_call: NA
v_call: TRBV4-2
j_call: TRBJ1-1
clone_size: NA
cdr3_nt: TGTGCCAGCAGCCAAGATTGGATCCATCCAATGTATGTGGACACTGAAGCTTTCTTT
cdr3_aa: CASSQDWIHPMYVDTEAFF

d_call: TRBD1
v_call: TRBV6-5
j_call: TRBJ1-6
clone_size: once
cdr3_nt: TGTGCCAGCAGCCCCGACAGGGGAGCATCACCCCTCCACTTT
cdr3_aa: CASSPDRGASPLHF

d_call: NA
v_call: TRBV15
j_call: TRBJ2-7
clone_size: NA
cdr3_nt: TGTGCCACCAGCAGCCCCACGGTCGGGGATAACTACGAGCAGTACTTC
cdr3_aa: CATSSPTVGDNYEQYF

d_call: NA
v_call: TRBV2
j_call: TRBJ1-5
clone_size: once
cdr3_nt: TGTGCCAGCAGTGAGGTCCGGGGGGCAGGGATTCCCCAGCATTTT
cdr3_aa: CASSEVRGAGIPQHF

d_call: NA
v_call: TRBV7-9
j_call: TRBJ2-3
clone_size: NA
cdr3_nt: TGTGCCAGCAGCTTAGTAGGTAACCCTACGCAGTATTTT
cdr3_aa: CASSLVGNPTQYF

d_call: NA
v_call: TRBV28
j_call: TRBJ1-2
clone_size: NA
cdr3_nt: TGTGCCAGCAGAACCAACGGACAGACAGGCTACACCTTC
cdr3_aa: CASRTNGQTGYTF

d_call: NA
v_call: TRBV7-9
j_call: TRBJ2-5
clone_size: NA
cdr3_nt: TGTGCCAGCAGCTTAGAATTCGAGACCCAGTACTTC
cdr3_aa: CASSLEFETQYF

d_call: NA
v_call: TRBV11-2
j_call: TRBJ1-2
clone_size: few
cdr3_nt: TGTGCCAGCAGCCCCCCGACGGGGAGCAACTATGGCTACACCTTC
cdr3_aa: CASSPPTGSNYGYTF